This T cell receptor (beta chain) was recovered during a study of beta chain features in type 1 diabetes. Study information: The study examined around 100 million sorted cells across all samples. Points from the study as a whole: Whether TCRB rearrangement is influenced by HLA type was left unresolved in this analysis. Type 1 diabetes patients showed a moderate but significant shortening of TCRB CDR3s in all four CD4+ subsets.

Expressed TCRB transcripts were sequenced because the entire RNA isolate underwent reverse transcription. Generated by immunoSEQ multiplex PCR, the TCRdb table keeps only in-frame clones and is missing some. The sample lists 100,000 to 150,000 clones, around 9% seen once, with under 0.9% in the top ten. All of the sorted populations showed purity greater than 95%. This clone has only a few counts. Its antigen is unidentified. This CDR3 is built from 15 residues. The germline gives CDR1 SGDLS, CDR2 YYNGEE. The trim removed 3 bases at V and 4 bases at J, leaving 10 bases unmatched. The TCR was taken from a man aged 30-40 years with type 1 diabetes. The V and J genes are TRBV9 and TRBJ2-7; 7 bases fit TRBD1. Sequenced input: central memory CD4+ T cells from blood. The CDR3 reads CASSGDSRIGYEQYF. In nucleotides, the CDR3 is TGTGCCAGCAGCGGGGACAGCCGGATTGGATACGAGCAGTACTTC. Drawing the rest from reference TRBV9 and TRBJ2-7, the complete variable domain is DSGVTQTPKHLITATGQRVTLRCSPRSGDLSVYWYQQSLDQGLQFLIQYYNGEERAKGNILERFSAQQFPDLHSELNLSSLELGDSALYFCASSGDSRIGYEQYFGPGTRLTVT.